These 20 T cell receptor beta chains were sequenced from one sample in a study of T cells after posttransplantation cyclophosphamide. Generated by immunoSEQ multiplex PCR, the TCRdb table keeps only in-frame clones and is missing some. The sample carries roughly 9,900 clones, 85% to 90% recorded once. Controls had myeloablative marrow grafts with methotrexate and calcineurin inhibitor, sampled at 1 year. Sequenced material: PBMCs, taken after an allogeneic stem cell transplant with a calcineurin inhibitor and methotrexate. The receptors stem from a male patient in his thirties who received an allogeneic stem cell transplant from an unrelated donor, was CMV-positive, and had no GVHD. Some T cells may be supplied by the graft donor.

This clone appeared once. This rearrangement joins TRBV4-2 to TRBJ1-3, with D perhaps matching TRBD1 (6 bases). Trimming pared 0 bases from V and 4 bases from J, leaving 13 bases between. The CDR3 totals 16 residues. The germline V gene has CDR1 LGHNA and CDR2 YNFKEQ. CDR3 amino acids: CASSQEQGLGGNTIYF. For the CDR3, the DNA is TGTGCCAGCAGCCAAGAACAGGGTTTGGGGGGAAACACCATATATTTT.

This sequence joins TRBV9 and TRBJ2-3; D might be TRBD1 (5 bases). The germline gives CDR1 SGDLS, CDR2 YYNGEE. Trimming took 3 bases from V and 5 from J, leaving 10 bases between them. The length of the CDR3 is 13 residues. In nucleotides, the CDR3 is TGTGCCAGCAGCGGCCAAACAGGAGATACGCAGTATTTT. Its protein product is CASSGQTGDTQYF.

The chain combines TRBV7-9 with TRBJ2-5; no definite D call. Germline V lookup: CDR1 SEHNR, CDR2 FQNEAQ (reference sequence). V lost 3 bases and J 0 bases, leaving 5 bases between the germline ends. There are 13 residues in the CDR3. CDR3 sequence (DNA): TGTGCCAGCAGCTTCTCTAACCAAGAGACCCAGTACTTC. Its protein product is CASSFSNQETQYF.

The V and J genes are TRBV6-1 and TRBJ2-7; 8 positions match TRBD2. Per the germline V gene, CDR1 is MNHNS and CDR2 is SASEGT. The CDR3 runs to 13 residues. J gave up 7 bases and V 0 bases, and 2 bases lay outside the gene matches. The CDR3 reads CASSEAPGGEQYV. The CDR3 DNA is TGTGCCAGCAGTGAAGCGCCGGGAGGGGAGCAGTACGTC.

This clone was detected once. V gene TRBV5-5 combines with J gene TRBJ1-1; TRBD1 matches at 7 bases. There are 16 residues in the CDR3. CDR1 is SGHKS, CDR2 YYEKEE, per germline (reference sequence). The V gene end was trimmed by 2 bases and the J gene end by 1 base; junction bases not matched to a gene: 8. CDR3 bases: TGTGCCAGCAGCTTTTATCCTGGGACAGCGAACACTGAAGCTTTCTTT. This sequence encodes CASSFYPGTANTEAFF.

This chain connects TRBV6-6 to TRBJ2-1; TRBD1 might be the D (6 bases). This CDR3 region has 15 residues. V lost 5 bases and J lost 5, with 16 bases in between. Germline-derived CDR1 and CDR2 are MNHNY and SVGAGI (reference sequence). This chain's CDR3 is CASSEYRALHNEQFF. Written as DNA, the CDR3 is TGTGCCAGCAGTGAGTACAGGGCCCTCCACAATGAGCAGTTCTTC.

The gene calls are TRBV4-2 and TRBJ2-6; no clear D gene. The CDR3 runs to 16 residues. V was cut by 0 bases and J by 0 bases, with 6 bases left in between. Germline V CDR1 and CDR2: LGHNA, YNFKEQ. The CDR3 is CASSQDPNSGANVLTF. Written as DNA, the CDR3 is TGTGCCAGCAGCCAAGACCCCAACTCTGGGGCCAACGTCCTGACTTTC.

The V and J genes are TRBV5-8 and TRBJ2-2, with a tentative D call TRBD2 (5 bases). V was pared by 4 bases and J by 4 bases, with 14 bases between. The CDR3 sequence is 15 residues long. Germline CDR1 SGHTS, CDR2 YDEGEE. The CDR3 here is CASSILAPGTGELFF. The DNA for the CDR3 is TGTGCCAGCAGCATTCTAGCTCCGGGCACCGGGGAGCTGTTTTTT.

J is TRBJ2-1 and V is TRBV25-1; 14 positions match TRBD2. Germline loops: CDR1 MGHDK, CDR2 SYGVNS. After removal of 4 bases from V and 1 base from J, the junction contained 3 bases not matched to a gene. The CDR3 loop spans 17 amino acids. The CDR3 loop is CASSGTSGRPSYNEQFF. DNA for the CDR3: TGTGCCAGCAGTGGGACTAGCGGGAGGCCATCCTACAATGAGCAGTTCTTC.

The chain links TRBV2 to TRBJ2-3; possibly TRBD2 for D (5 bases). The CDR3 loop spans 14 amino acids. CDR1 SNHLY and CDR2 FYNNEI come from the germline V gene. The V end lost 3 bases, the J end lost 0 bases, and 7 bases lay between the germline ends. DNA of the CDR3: TGTGCCAGCAGTGACGAGGGAAGCACAGATACGCAGTATTTT. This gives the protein CASSDEGSTDTQYF.

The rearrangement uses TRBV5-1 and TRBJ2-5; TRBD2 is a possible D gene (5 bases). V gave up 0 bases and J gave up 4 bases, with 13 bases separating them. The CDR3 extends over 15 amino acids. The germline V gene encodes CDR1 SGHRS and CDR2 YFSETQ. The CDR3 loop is CASSLATRSGETQYF. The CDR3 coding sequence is TGCGCCAGCAGCTTGGCCACTAGGAGTGGAGAGACCCAGTACTTC. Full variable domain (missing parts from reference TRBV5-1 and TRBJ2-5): KAGVTQTPRYLIKTRGQQVTLSCSPISGHRSVSWYQQTPGQGLQFLFEYFSETQRNKGNFPGRFSGRQFSNSRSEMNVSTLELGDSALYLCASSLATRSGETQYFGPGTRLLVL.

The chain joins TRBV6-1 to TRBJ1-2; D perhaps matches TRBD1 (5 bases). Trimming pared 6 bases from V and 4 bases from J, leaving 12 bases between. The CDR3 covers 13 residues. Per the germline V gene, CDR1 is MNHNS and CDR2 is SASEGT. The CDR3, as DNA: TGTGCCAGCAGACAACGACAGAGCTATGGCTACACCTTC. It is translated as CASRQRQSYGYTF.

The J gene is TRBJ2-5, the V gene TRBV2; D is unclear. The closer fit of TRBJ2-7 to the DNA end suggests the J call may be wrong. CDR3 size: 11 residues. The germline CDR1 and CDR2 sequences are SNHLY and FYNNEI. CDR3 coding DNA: TGTGCCAGCAGCGATGGGCCCGAGCAGTACTTC. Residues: CASSDGPEQYF.

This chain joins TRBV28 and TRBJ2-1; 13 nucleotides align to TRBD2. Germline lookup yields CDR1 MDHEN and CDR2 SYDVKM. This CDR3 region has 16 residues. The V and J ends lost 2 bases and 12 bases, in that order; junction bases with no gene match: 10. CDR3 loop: CASSLRGLAGPVGQFF. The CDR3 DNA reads TGTGCCAGCAGTTTAAGGGGACTAGCGGGGCCGGTGGGGCAGTTCTTC.

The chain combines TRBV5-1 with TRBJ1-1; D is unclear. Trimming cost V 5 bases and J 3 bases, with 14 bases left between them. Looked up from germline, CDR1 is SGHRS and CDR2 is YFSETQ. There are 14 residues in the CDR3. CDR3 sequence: CASSMFALDTEAFF. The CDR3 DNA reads TGCGCCAGCAGTATGTTTGCGTTGGACACTGAAGCTTTCTTT.

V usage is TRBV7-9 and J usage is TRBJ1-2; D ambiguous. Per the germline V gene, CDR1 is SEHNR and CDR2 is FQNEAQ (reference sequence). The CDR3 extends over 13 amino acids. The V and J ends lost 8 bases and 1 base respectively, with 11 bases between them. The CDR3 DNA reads TGTGCCAGCTCGAACGGTGATAACTATGGCTACACCTTC. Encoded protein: CASSNGDNYGYTF.

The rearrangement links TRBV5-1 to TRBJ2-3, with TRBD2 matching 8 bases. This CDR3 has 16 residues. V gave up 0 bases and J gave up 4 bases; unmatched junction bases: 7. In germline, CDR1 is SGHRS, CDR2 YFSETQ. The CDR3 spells CASSLVASGSADTQYF. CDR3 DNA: TGCGCCAGCAGCTTGGTGGCTAGCGGGTCGGCAGATACGCAGTATTTT.

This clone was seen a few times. The CDR3 is CASSRQGRTGELFF. DNA of the CDR3: TGTGCCAGCAGCCGACAGGGACGGACCGGGGAGCTGTTTTTT. The chain has TRBV6-4 and TRBJ2-2, with 7 bases lining up with TRBD1. Unmatched junction bases numbered 6, after V lost 6 bases and J lost 5 bases. Germline V gene lookup returns CDR1 MRHNA and CDR2 SNTAGT. The length of the CDR3 is 14 residues.

This CDR3 is CASSRLTGGTEAFF. CDR3 nucleotides: TGCGCCAGCAGCCGGTTGACAGGGGGGACTGAAGCTTTCTTT. J is TRBJ1-1 and V is TRBV4-3; 9 nucleotides line up with TRBD1. The germline V gene has CDR1 LGHNA and CDR2 YSLEER. J was trimmed by 5 bases and V by 4 bases; bases with no gene match: 5. CDR3 length: 14 amino acids.

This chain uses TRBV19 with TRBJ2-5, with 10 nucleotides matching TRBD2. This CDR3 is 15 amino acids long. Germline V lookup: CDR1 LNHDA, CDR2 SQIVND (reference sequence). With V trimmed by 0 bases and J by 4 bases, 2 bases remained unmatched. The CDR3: CASSIDSGRAETQYF. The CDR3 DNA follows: TGTGCCAGTAGTATAGACAGCGGGAGGGCAGAGACCCAGTACTTC.